This entry lists 15 T cell receptor beta chains sequenced from one sample in a study of T-cell reconstitution after alpha-beta-depleted transplantation in children. A TCRbeta library incorporating unique molecular identifiers was prepared. TCRdb recomputed calls from the PCR reads with MiXCR, one row per CDR3 protein. Among roughly 500,000 distinct CDR3 sequences listed, about 31% were seen once. The sample was PBMCs from the stem cell graft donor, taken from the stem cell graft. The receptors stem from a human donor who donated a stem cell graft to a child with aplastic anemia.

This sequence joins TRBV3-1 and TRBJ2-1, with D possibly matching TRBD2 (6 bases). V was clipped by 4 bases and J by 10 bases, with 14 bases between them. The CDR3 runs to 13 residues. Per the germline V gene, CDR1 is LGHDT and CDR2 is YNNKEL (reference sequence). CDR3 coding DNA: TGTGCCAGCAGCCTGGGACTTCCTAGGGAGCAGTTCTTC. Translating gives CASSLGLPREQFF.

This clonotype was picked up one time. This chain joins TRBV6-1 and TRBJ2-7; D is perhaps TRBD1 (6 bases). The CDR3 extends over 16 amino acids. The germline V gene has CDR1 MNHNS and CDR2 SASEGT. Trimming removed 7 bases from V and 3 bases from J, with 22 bases in between. CDR3 protein: CASTDIAGARIYEQYF. CDR3 nucleotides: TGTGCCAGCACCGATATAGCAGGGGCCAGAATCTACGAGCAGTACTTC.

This chain connects TRBV7-3 to TRBJ1-5; D ambiguous. There are 18 residues in the CDR3. Germline V lookup: CDR1 SGHTA, CDR2 FQGTGA. V was pared by 0 bases and J by 4 bases, with 19 bases between. CDR3 sequence reads: CASSLTWGGQYSNQPQHF. The CDR3 coding sequence is TGTGCCAGCAGCTTAACCTGGGGTGGTCAGTATAGTAATCAGCCCCAGCATTTT.

The chain joins TRBV5-4 to TRBJ2-1, with 8 positions matching TRBD2. Germline CDR1 and CDR2: SGHNT and YYREEE (reference sequence). This CDR3 has 18 amino acids. The V and J ends lost 2 bases and 3 bases, in that order; junction bases with no gene match: 13. The CDR3 nucleotides are TGTGCCAGCAGCTTAAAACTAGCGGACTTTAACATCTACAATGAGCAGTTCTTC. It encodes CASSLKLADFNIYNEQFF.

This clonotype was seen only a few times. This chain joins TRBV20-1 and TRBJ2-4; no clear D gene. The CDR3 covers 18 residues. V was trimmed by 0 bases and J by 0 bases, leaving 18 bases between them. Germline V lookup: CDR1 DFQATT, CDR2 SNEGSKA (reference sequence). CDR3 region: CSARDRYDGRLAKNIQYF. CDR3 nucleotide sequence: TGCAGTGCTAGAGACCGATACGACGGTCGATTAGCCAAAAACATTCAGTACTTC.

In this sample, this clonotype turned up a few times. The CDR3 nucleotides read TGTGCCTGGAGACAGAACACCGGGGAGCTGTTTTTT. Protein product: CAWRQNTGELFF. V is TRBV30 and J is TRBJ2-2; no clear D. The CDR3 spans 12 residues. V gave up 3 bases and J gave up 1 base, with 3 bases separating them. CDR1 and CDR2 (germline): GTSNPN, SVGIG (reference sequence).

The chain uses TRBV29-1 and TRBJ2-5; the D is unclear. This CDR3 has 13 residues. The germline V gene has CDR1 SQVTM and CDR2 ANQGSEA. Trimming pared 5 bases from V and 4 bases from J, leaving 14 bases between. CDR3 amino acids: CSVYEDLGETQYF. The CDR3 coding sequence is TGCAGCGTTTATGAGGACCTGGGAGAGACCCAGTACTTC.

The rearrangement links TRBV5-1 to TRBJ2-7; D is possibly TRBD1 or TRBD2 (6 bases each). V gave up 1 base and J gave up 3 bases, with 14 bases separating them. This CDR3 has 15 residues. CDR1 and CDR2 (germline): SGHRS, YFSETQ. This CDR3 is CASSLIPGGSYEQYF. The CDR3 coding sequence is TGCGCCAGCAGCTTGATCCCCGGGGGCAGCTACGAGCAGTACTTC.

The chain combines TRBV7-2 with TRBJ2-7; 7 nucleotides agree with TRBD2. The CDR3 runs to 12 residues. V dropped 10 bases and J dropped 2; count of bases not matched to a gene: 5. CDR1 SGHTA and CDR2 FQGNSA come from the germline V gene. CDR3: CATGEGPYEQYF. In nucleotides, the CDR3 is TGTGCCACGGGGGAGGGGCCCTACGAGCAGTACTTC. The variable domain in full, with the rest retrieved from reference TRBV7-2 and TRBJ2-7, is GAGVSQSPSNKVTEKGKDVELRCDPISGHTALYWYRQSLGQGLEFLIYFQGNSAPDKSGLPSDRFSAERTGGSVSTLTIQRTQQEDSAVYLCATGEGPYEQYFGPGTRLTVT.

This clonotype was observed a few times. The chain has TRBV20-1 and TRBJ2-2; 7 nucleotides match TRBD1. Trimming removed 3 bases from V and 2 bases from J; junction bases left unmatched: 6. The CDR3 covers 15 residues. The germline CDR1 and CDR2 sequences are DFQATT and SNEGSKA (reference sequence). For the CDR3, the DNA is TGCAGTGCTAGGAGGGACAGTGCAAACACCGGGGAGCTGTTTTTT. Protein product: CSARRDSANTGELFF.

This chain connects TRBV7-9 to TRBJ1-6, with D hard to call. Germline V CDR1 and CDR2: SEHNR, FQNEAQ (reference sequence). V was shortened by 5 bases and J by 10 bases, with 15 bases between the two germline ends. The CDR3 sequence is 14 residues long. CDR3 bases: TGTGCCAGCAGCCAAGACCCGAAGGGATCACCCCTCCACTTT. Amino acid sequence: CASSQDPKGSPLHF.

The CDR3 reads CSAKGQGYEQYF. The CDR3 DNA reads TGCAGCGCCAAAGGACAGGGTTACGAGCAGTACTTC. This chain joins TRBV29-1 and TRBJ2-7; 8 nucleotides agree with TRBD1. There are 12 residues in the CDR3. Germline CDR1 is SQVTM and CDR2 is ANQGSEA. V was clipped by 7 bases and J by 4 bases; unmatched bases: 6.

This clonotype has just a few counts. The rearrangement uses TRBV19 and TRBJ1-5; D not certain. CDR3 length: 15 amino acids. The germline V gene encodes CDR1 LNHDA and CDR2 SQIVND (reference sequence). The V end was cut by 2 bases, the J end by 2 bases, with 10 bases between. CDR3 sequence reads: CASSISDTGNQPQHF. The CDR3 DNA follows: TGTGCCAGTAGTATAAGTGACACCGGCAATCAGCCCCAGCATTTT.

This chain connects TRBV10-3 to TRBJ2-5; unclear D gene. The CDR3 runs to 13 residues. With 11 bases removed from V and 0 bases from J, the gap between germline ends came to 13 bases. CDR1 is ENHRY and CDR2 is SYGVKD in the germline V gene. In DNA form, the CDR3 reads TGTGCCTTACCGACTGCGTACCAAGAGACCCAGTACTTC. Its translation: CALPTAYQETQYF.

The chain employs TRBV9 and TRBJ2-5, with TRBD1 identical over 9 bases. CDR3 length: 15 residues. Germline assignment: CDR1 SGDLS and CDR2 YYNGEE. The V segment lost 3 bases and the J segment 4 bases; nucleotides outside the gene matches: 7. This CDR3 is CASSGTQGAGETQYF. The CDR3 DNA sequence: TGTGCCAGCAGCGGAACACAGGGGGCAGGAGAGACCCAGTACTTC.